This TCR beta chain was obtained from a study of identical twins. TCRdb called the 5' RACE reads again in MiXCR, with one record for every CDR3 protein. The sample lists around 1.7 million distinct CDR3 sequences, 25% to 35% occurring once. This CDR3 is built from 18 residues. Germline V gene sequence: CDR1 LGHNA, CDR2 YNFKEQ. Trimming left V 0 bases short and J 0 bases short, with 16 bases between. The V gene is TRBV4-2, the J gene TRBJ2-3; the D gene is possibly TRBD2 (5 bases). The receptor's source is a newborn girl in good health. Sequences were obtained from cord blood. The CDR3 bases are TGTGCCAGCAGCCAAGATGAGGGAGCGAGCACTAGCACAGATACGCAGTATTTT. Translated: CASSQDEGASTSTDTQYF.